Each of the 4 T cell receptor beta chains below was sequenced from the same sample in a study of cytomegalovirus exposure and HLA in healthy donors. The study ran its PCR with 60 Vbeta and 13 Jbeta primers. Sequencing used immunoSEQ multiplex PCR; TCRdb keeps in-frame clones, though not all of them. The sample includes tens of thousands of clones, around 84% seen only once; the top ten take about 3.5%. The sample comprised PBMCs. The origin of the receptors is a young woman in good health and CMV-seronegative.

This sequence joins TRBV10-1 and TRBJ2-6; perhaps TRBD2 as D (6 bases). The CDR3 is 16 residues long. V was cut by 9 bases and J by 2 bases, with 17 bases left in between. Germline values: CDR1 WNHNN, CDR2 SYGVQD (reference sequence). CDR3 region: CASFLRGPPGANVLTF. In DNA, the CDR3 is TGCGCCAGTTTTTTGCGGGGTCCTCCTGGGGCCAACGTCCTGACTTTC.

The V call is TRBV19, the J call TRBJ1-5; 8 bases agree with TRBD1. The V gene's germline CDR1 is LNHDA and CDR2 SQIVND (reference sequence). J gave up 5 bases and V 7 bases, and 4 bases lay outside the gene matches. The CDR3 length is 13 residues. In DNA, the CDR3 is TGTGCCAGTACTCCACAGGGGGATCAGCCCCAGCATTTT. This translates into CASTPQGDQPQHF. Full variable domain (missing parts from reference TRBV19 and TRBJ1-5): DGGITQSPKYLFRKEGQNVTLSCEQNLNHDAMYWYRQDPGQGLRLIYYSQIVNDFQKGDIAEGYSVSREKKESFPLTVTSAQKNPTAFYLCASTPQGDQPQHFGDGTRLSIL.

The genes are TRBV7-9 and TRBJ2-3, with a tentative D call TRBD2 (6 bases). This CDR3 has 17 residues. CDR1 and CDR2 (germline): SEHNR, FQNEAQ (reference sequence). V was trimmed by 5 bases and J by 6 bases, leaving 24 bases between them. The CDR3 DNA sequence: TGTGCCAGCAGCCCCCTCTGGGCGGGATTGGCTGCGGATACGCAGTATTTT. This encodes CASSPLWAGLAADTQYF.

Regarding this clone: One end of the junction does not line up with germline, which may come from a read error. The chain combines TRBV27 with TRBJ1-2, with 10 bases matching TRBD1. Germline CDR1 is MNHEY and CDR2 is SMNVEV (reference sequence). This CDR3 is built from 16 residues. CDR3 amino acids: CASSFFSPTGGYGYPF. For the CDR3, the DNA is TGTGCCAGCAGTTTTTTTTCCCCGACAGGGGGCTATGGCTACCCCTTC.